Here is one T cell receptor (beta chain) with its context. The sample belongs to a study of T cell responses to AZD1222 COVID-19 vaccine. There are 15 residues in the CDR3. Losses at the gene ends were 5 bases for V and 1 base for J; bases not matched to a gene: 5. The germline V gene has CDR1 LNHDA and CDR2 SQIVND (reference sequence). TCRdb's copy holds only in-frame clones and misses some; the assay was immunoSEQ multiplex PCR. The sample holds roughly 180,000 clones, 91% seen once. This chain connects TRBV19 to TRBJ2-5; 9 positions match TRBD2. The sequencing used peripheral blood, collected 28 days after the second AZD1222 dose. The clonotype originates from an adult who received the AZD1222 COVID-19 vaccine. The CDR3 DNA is TGTGCCAGTAGTGCGGCTAGCGGGACCCAAGAGACCCAGTACTTC. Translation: CASSAASGTQETQYF.